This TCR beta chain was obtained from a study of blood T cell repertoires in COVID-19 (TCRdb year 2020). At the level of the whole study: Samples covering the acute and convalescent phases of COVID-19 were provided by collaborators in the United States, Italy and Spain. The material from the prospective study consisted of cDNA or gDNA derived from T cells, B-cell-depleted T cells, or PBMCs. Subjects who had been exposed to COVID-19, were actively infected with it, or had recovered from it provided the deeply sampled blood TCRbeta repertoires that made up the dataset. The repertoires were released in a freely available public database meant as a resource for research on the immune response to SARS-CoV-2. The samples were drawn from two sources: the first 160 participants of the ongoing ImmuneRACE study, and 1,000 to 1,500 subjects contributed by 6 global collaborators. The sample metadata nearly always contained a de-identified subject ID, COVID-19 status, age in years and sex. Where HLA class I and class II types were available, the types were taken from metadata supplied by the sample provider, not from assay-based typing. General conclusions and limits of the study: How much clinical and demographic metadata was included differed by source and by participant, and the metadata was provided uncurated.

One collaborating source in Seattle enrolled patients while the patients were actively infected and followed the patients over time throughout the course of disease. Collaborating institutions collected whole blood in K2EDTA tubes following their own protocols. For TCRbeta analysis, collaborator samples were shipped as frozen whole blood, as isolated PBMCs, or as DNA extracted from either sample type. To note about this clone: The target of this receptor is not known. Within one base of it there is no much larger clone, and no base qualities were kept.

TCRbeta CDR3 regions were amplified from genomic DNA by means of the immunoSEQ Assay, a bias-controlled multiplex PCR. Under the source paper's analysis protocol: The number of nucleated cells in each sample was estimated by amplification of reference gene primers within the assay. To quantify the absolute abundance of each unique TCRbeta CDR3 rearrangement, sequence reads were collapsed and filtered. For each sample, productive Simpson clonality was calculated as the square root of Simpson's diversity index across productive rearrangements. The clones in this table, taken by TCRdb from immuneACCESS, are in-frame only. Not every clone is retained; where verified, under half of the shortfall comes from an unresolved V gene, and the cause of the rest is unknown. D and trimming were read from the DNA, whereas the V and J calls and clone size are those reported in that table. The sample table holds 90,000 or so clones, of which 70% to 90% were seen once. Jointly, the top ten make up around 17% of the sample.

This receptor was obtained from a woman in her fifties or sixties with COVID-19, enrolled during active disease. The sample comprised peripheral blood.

The sequence in DNA is TGTGCCATCAGTCAAGGGACAGCGGACTATGGCTACACCTTC. This gives the protein CAISQGTADYGYTF. The chain joins TRBV10-3 to TRBJ1-2; 7 of the junction bases match TRBD1. The CDR3 contains 14 residues, cysteine and phenylalanine counted. Just CDR3 DNA is preserved here, 42 bases in frame from base 1. V is cut back by 5 bases and J by 3 bases, with 6 bases in the junction unmatched. The germline V gene sets CDR1 to ENHRY and CDR2 to SYGVKD.